Described below is a single T cell receptor beta chain sequence and its context. Its antigen remains unknown. Sequencing used immunoSEQ multiplex PCR; TCRdb keeps in-frame clones, though not all of them. The sample includes 13,000 to 15,000 clones, more than 65% of them seen just once. This record comes from a study of PD-1 blockade in mismatch repair-deficient tumors. About the research overall: Patients had approximately 13 mismatch repair-deficient cancer types and were previously treated and progressing. General study findings and limits: Rapid post-treatment expansion, then contraction, generally preceding radiologic response, marked tumor-resident clones.

Germline CDR1 and CDR2: MNHNS and SASEGT. This CDR3 has 15 residues. J lost 14 bases, V lost 3 bases, and 11 bases had no gene match. The clonotype originates from an adult with mismatch repair-deficient cancer. The V and J genes are TRBV6-1 and TRBJ2-3, with 13 bases aligning to TRBD2. The sequences come from PBMCs, collected about 15 weeks after starting pembrolizumab. The CDR3: CASSDRGTSGKVGYF. The CDR3 nucleotides are TGTGCCAGCAGTGATCGGGGGACTAGCGGGAAGGTGGGGTATTTT.